This passage covers 28 T cell receptor beta chains from one sample sequenced in a study of T cell responses to AZD1222 COVID-19 vaccine. Profiled with immunoSEQ multiplex PCR; TCRdb holds only in-frame clones, not every one. The data contain 150,000 to 250,000 clones, approximately 93% of them singletons. This material consisted of peripheral blood, taken 28 days after the second AZD1222 dose. The origin of the receptors is an adult who received the AZD1222 COVID-19 vaccine.

V gene TRBV19 combines with J gene TRBJ2-2, with 8 bases that match TRBD2. The CDR3 extends over 13 amino acids. CDR1 and CDR2 (germline): LNHDA, SQIVND (reference sequence). Trimming removed 7 bases from V and 6 bases from J; junction bases left unmatched: 4. The CDR3 reads CASNSGSSGELFF. As DNA, the CDR3 is TGTGCCAGTAACAGCGGGAGCTCCGGGGAGCTGTTTTTT.

J is TRBJ2-5 and V is TRBV2; TRBD2 matches at 13 bases. J was trimmed by 2 bases and V by 10 bases; bases with no gene match: 7. This CDR3 contains 15 residues. The germline gives CDR1 SNHLY, CDR2 FYNNEI. In nucleotides, the CDR3 is TGTGCCACCCGGACTAGCGGGAGATCTCAAGAGACCCAGTACTTC. It yields the protein CATRTSGRSQETQYF. Variable domain in full (rest from reference TRBV2 and TRBJ2-5): EPEVTQTPSHQVTQMGQEVILRCVPISNHLYFYWYRQILGQKVEFLVSFYNNEISEKSEIFDDQFSVERPDGSNFTLKIRSTKLEDSAMYFCATRTSGRSQETQYFGPGTRLLVL.

This rearrangement joins TRBV18 to TRBJ2-7, with TRBD1 matching over 7 bases. This CDR3 region has 20 residues. With V trimmed by 3 bases and J by 3 bases, 23 bases remained unmatched. Per the germline V gene, CDR1 is KGHSH and CDR2 is LQKENI. The CDR3 region is CASSPFVPGQARIGNYEQYF. CDR3 in DNA: TGTGCCAGCTCACCTTTTGTTCCAGGACAGGCAAGAATTGGGAACTACGAGCAGTACTTC.

This chain uses TRBV4-2 with TRBJ2-3; D unclear. Germline V gene sequence: CDR1 LGHNA, CDR2 YNFKEQ. The CDR3 sequence is 16 residues long. Deletions cut 0 bases from V and 1 base from J, with 11 bases between. CDR3 region: CASSQEIGPRTDTQYF. CDR3 nucleotide sequence: TGTGCCAGCAGCCAAGAGATCGGTCCTCGCACAGATACGCAGTATTTT.

This chain connects TRBV7-8 to TRBJ1-6; D call uncertain. This CDR3 spans 15 amino acids. V was cut by 2 bases and J by 3 bases, with 8 bases left in between. The germline V gene has CDR1 SGHVS and CDR2 FQNEAQ. The CDR3 sequence is CASSLSPSYNSPLHF. The CDR3 DNA follows: TGTGCCAGCAGCTTAAGTCCCAGCTATAATTCACCCCTCCACTTT.

V and J are TRBV7-2 and TRBJ2-2, with 11 nucleotides matching TRBD2. The V and J ends lost 4 bases and 7 bases, in that order; junction bases with no gene match: 5. Germline lookup yields CDR1 SGHTA and CDR2 FQGNSA. The CDR3 has 15 residues. The CDR3 coding sequence is TGTGCCAGCAGCTCTCTAGCGGGAGGTATCGGGGAGCTGTTTTTT. Its translation is CASSSLAGGIGELFF.

The chain carries TRBV18 and TRBJ1-4; D gene unclear. V was clipped by 8 bases and J by 6 bases, with 13 bases between them. CDR3 length: 13 amino acids. The germline CDR1 and CDR2 sequences are KGHSH and LQKENI. CDR3 nucleotides: TGTGCCAGCCACATCGGGAGAGATGAAAAACTGTTTTTT. Residues: CASHIGRDEKLFF.

This chain uses TRBV30 with TRBJ1-3; no firm D call. This CDR3 comprises 14 residues. Trimming shortened V by 1 base and J by 4 bases, and 11 bases separated the two germline ends. The germline V gene has CDR1 GTSNPN and CDR2 SVGIG (reference sequence). The DNA of the CDR3 is TGTGCCTGGAGTGGAAGCGGTAGAGGAAACACCATATATTTT. This sequence encodes CAWSGSGRGNTIYF.

The V call is TRBV15, the J call TRBJ2-3, with D perhaps TRBD1 (6 bases). The CDR3 is 15 amino acids. Germline CDR1 reads LNHNV; CDR2 reads YYDKDF (reference sequence). Deletions cut 0 bases from V and 0 bases from J, with 7 bases between. The CDR3 here is CATSREDSSTDTQYF. The CDR3 DNA reads as TGTGCCACCAGCAGAGAGGACAGCAGCACAGATACGCAGTATTTT.

This rearrangement joins TRBV12-5 to TRBJ1-3, with TRBD1 identical over 7 bases. The CDR3 length is 16 residues. Losses at the gene ends were 0 bases for V and 5 bases for J; bases not matched to a gene: 7. From germline, CDR1 is LGHNT and CDR2 FRNRAP. This CDR3 reads CASGLVPGRGRNTIYF. Written as DNA, the CDR3 is TGTGCTAGTGGTTTGGTACCGGGCAGGGGGAGAAACACCATATATTTT.

In nucleotides, the CDR3 is TGTGCCAGCAGCGTAGAAGAGGGCTACGAGCAGTACTTC. It translates to CASSVEEGYEQYF. V is TRBV9 and J is TRBJ2-7, with a tentative D call TRBD2 (5 bases). Germline values: CDR1 SGDLS, CDR2 YYNGEE. CDR3 length: 13 amino acids. V lost 0 bases to trimming and J lost 3 bases, with 7 bases between them.

This clone was seen a few times. The genes are TRBV4-1 and TRBJ1-6; TRBD1 might be the D (5 bases). The CDR3 is 16 amino acids. CDR1 and CDR2 from the germline V gene are MGHRA and YSYEKL. The V gene lost 1 base and the J gene lost 3 bases, with 10 bases spanning the gap. The DNA of the CDR3 is TGCGCCAGCAGCCAAGGGGACGTTTACTATAATTCACCCCTCCACTTT. Protein sequence: CASSQGDVYYNSPLHF.

The chain joins TRBV30 to TRBJ1-5; 9 nucleotides line up with TRBD1. V shed 5 bases, J shed 2 bases, and the junction held 1 base outside the gene matches. Germline V gene sequence: CDR1 GTSNPN, CDR2 SVGIG (reference sequence). The CDR3 consists of 13 residues. The DNA of the CDR3 is TGTGCCTGGGGGGACAGGGGCAATCAGCCCCAGCATTTT. It is translated as CAWGDRGNQPQHF.

This clone was counted a single time. V usage is TRBV6-5 and J usage is TRBJ2-1; possible D gene TRBD2, 6 bases. CDR3 length equals 13 residues. V was trimmed by 0 bases and J by 12 bases, leaving 12 bases between them. CDR1 MNHEY and CDR2 SVGAGI come from the germline V gene. The CDR3 here is CASSYSDWGVQFF. DNA of the CDR3: TGTGCCAGCAGTTACTCTGATTGGGGGGTGCAGTTCTTC.

The chain combines TRBV5-1 with TRBJ1-2, with D unresolved. The CDR3 runs to 14 residues. The germline V and J ends were trimmed by 4 bases and 2 bases, with 12 bases remaining between them. Germline V gene lookup returns CDR1 SGHRS and CDR2 YFSETQ. The CDR3 DNA reads as TGCGCCAGCAGCCCCCTAGGAGAAAACTATGGCTACACCTTC. Its protein is CASSPLGENYGYTF. The whole variable domain, remainder taken from reference TRBV5-1 and TRBJ1-2, is KAGVTQTPRYLIKTRGQQVTLSCSPISGHRSVSWYQQTPGQGLQFLFEYFSETQRNKGNFPGRFSGRQFSNSRSEMNVSTLELGDSALYLCASSPLGENYGYTFGSGTRLTVV.

This chain connects TRBV14 to TRBJ1-1; no clear D gene. This CDR3 has 15 residues. The V end lost 4 bases, the J end lost 1 base, and 13 bases lay between the germline ends. From germline, CDR1 is SGHDN and CDR2 FVKESK. CDR3 in DNA: TGTGCCAGCAGCCCCCTACAAGGAGGGAACACTGAAGCTTTCTTT. This gives the protein CASSPLQGGNTEAFF.

The chain has TRBV6-5 and TRBJ2-5; the D is unclear. Trimming took off 2 bases at V and 4 bases at J, with 8 bases between the two ends. Per germline, CDR1 MNHEY and CDR2 SVGAGI. The CDR3 loop spans 13 amino acids. The CDR3 coding sequence is TGTGCCAGCAGTTACGGGGTTGGAGAGACCCAGTACTTC. As protein: CASSYGVGETQYF.

The V gene is TRBV7-2, the J gene TRBJ2-1; D is possibly TRBD2 (6 bases). The CDR3 length is 13 residues. V shed 10 bases and J shed 5 bases, with 15 bases lying between them. CDR1 SGHTA and CDR2 FQGNSA come from the germline V gene. Written as DNA, the CDR3 is TGTGCCACCCGCCGTAGCGGAGACAATGAGCAGTTCTTC. This translates into CATRRSGDNEQFF.

V and J are TRBV18 and TRBJ2-7; TRBD1 is a possible D gene (7 bases). Germline assignment: CDR1 KGHSH and CDR2 LQKENI. This CDR3 is 15 amino acids long. The V and J ends lost 1 base and 7 bases respectively, with 17 bases between them. The CDR3 reads CASSPLAEGAREQYF. The CDR3 DNA is TGTGCCAGCTCACCACTCGCGGAGGGGGCGCGTGAGCAGTACTTC.

The chain combines TRBV6-5 with TRBJ2-7, with D unclear. CDR1 MNHEY and CDR2 SVGAGI come from the germline V gene. The CDR3 contains 14 residues. V shed 2 bases and J shed 6 bases, with 14 bases lying between them. Here the CDR3 DNA reads TGTGCCAGCAGTTACGAACAGACCACTATCGAGCAGTACTTC. Translated: CASSYEQTTIEQYF.

J is TRBJ1-6 and V is TRBV7-6; tentative D call: TRBD1 (5 bases). This CDR3 has 19 amino acids. Trimming removed 4 bases at V and 0 bases at J, with 19 bases between. CDR1 and CDR2 (germline): SGHVS, FNYEAQ. The CDR3 is CASSSTSLGGSSYNSPLHF. As DNA, the CDR3 is TGTGCCAGCAGCTCGACCTCCTTGGGGGGAAGCTCCTATAATTCACCCCTCCACTTT.

Only one count was recorded for this clone. The chain couples TRBV7-2 to TRBJ1-2, with 8 positions matching TRBD1. V shed 1 base and J 7 bases; nucleotides not matched to a gene: 11. The CDR3 is 16 residues long. In germline, CDR1 is SGHTA, CDR2 FQGNSA. The CDR3: CASSLVSGGDYSGYTF. CDR3 sequence (DNA): TGTGCCAGCAGCTTAGTGTCAGGGGGCGATTACAGTGGCTACACCTTC.

This chain links TRBV5-1 with TRBJ2-3, with 7 bases aligning to TRBD1. V shed 0 bases, J shed 1 base, and the junction held 5 bases outside the gene matches. Looked up from germline, CDR1 is SGHRS and CDR2 is YFSETQ. CDR3 length: 16 amino acids. The CDR3 coding sequence is TGCGCCAGCAGCTTGGCCGGGACAGCCGGCACAGATACGCAGTATTTT. Protein product: CASSLAGTAGTDTQYF.

The chain recombines TRBV28 with TRBJ1-5; D call uncertain. From germline, CDR1 is MDHEN and CDR2 SYDVKM. This CDR3 region has 14 residues. V dropped 2 bases and J dropped 0 bases, with 5 bases sitting between them. CDR3 nucleotide sequence: TGTGCCAGCAGTTTAGCGGCTAGCAATCAGCCCCAGCATTTT. Protein product: CASSLAASNQPQHF.

The genes are TRBV2 and TRBJ1-1; a possible D gene is TRBD1 (5 bases). Germline CDR1 reads SNHLY; CDR2 reads FYNNEI. The CDR3 covers 14 residues. Trimming stripped 6 bases from V and 3 bases from J, with 14 bases between. The CDR3 protein is CASSVAMGDTEAFF. Here the CDR3 DNA reads TGTGCCAGCAGCGTTGCGATGGGGGACACTGAAGCTTTCTTT.

This sequence joins TRBV11-2 and TRBJ1-2; D is ambiguous. Deletions cut 4 bases from V and 5 bases from J, with 14 bases between. Germline V gene sequence: CDR1 SGHAT, CDR2 FQNNGV. This CDR3 is 14 amino acids long. The CDR3 coding sequence is TGTGCCAGCAGCTCCCAAGCGGGGAAGTATGGCTACACCTTC. Protein sequence: CASSSQAGKYGYTF.

This rearrangement joins TRBV28 to TRBJ2-7; D ambiguous. This CDR3 spans 11 amino acids. V shed 5 bases and J shed 4 bases, with 6 bases lying between them. Germline CDR1 reads MDHEN; CDR2 reads SYDVKM. CDR3 sequence: CASSPRYEQYF. CDR3 in DNA: TGTGCCAGCAGTCCTCGGTACGAGCAGTACTTC.

This clone was picked up a small number of times. The genes are TRBV7-9 and TRBJ2-1, with 10 bases matching TRBD2. This CDR3 region has 19 residues. Germline V gives CDR1 SEHNR, CDR2 FQNEAQ (reference sequence). Trimming removed 5 bases from V and 5 bases from J; junction bases left unmatched: 18. Written as DNA, the CDR3 is TGTGCCAGCAGCCCGTACTGGGTGGAACTAGCGGGAATACACAATGAGCAGTTCTTC. Translation: CASSPYWVELAGIHNEQFF.